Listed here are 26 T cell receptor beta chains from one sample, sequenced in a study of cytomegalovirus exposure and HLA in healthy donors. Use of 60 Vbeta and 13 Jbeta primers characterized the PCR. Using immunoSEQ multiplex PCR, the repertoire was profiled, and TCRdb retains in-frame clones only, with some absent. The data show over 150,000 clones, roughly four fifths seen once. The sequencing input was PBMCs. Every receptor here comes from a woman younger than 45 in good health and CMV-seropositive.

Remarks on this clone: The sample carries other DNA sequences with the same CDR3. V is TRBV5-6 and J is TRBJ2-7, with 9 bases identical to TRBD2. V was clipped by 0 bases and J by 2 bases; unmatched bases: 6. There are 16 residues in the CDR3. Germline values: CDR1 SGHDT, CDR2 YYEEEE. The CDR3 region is CASSLEASGRTYEQYF. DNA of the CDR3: TGTGCCAGCAGCTTGGAGGCCAGCGGGAGGACCTACGAGCAGTACTTC.

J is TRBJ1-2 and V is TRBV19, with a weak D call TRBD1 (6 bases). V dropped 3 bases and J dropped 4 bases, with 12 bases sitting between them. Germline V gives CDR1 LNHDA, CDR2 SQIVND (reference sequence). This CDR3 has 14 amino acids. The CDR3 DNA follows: TGTGCCAGTAGTATCGGGCAGGGGAGCTATGGCTACACCTTC. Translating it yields CASSIGQGSYGYTF.

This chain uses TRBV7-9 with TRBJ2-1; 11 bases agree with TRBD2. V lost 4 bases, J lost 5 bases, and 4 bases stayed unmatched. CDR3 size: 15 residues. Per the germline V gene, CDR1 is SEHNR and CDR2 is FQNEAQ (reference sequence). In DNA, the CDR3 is TGTGCCAGCAGCTCCCGACTAGCGGGGAACAATGAGCAGTTCTTC. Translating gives CASSSRLAGNNEQFF.

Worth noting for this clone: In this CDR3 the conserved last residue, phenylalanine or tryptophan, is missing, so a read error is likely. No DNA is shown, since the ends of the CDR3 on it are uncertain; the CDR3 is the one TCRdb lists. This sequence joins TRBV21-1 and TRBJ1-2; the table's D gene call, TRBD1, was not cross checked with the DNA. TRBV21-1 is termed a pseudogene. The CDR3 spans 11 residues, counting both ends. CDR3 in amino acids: CASSKRATVKR.

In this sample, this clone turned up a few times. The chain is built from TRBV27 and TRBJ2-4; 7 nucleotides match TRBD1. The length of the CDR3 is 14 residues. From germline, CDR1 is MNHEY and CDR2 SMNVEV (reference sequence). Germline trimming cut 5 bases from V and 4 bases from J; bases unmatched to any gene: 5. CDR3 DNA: TGTGCCAGCAGTCTACGGGACAGAAAAAACATTCAGTACTTC. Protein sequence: CASSLRDRKNIQYF.

The CDR3 spells CASSPSAGQGWPEAFF. CDR3 nucleotides: TGTGCCAGCAGTCCCTCAGCGGGACAGGGTTGGCCTGAAGCTTTCTTT. The genes are TRBV28 and TRBJ1-1, with 9 bases fitting TRBD1. The trim removed 5 bases at V and 6 bases at J, leaving 13 bases unmatched. The CDR3 is made up of 16 amino acids. CDR1 and CDR2 from the germline V gene are MDHEN and SYDVKM.

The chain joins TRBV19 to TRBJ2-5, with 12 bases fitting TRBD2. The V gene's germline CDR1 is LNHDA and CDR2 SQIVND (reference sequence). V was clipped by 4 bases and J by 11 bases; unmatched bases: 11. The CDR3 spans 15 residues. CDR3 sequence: CASSTTTSGSREQYF. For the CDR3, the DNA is TGTGCCAGTAGTACCACGACTAGCGGGAGTCGGGAGCAGTACTTC.

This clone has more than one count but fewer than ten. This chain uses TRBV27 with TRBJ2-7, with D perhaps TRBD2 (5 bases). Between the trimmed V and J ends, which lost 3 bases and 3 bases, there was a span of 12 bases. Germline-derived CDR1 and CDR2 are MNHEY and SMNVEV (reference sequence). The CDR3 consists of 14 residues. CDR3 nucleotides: TGTGCCAGCAGTTTGCGGACTCCAGTCTACGAGCAGTACTTC. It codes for CASSLRTPVYEQYF.

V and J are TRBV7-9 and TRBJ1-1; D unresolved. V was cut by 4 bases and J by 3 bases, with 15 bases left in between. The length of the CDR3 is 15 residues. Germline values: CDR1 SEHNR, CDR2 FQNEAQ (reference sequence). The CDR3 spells CASSSPLTADTEAFF. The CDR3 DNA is TGTGCCAGCAGCTCCCCTCTGACCGCGGACACTGAAGCTTTCTTT.

CDR3 in DNA: TGTGCCAGCAGCTTAGGCCCTAGCGGGAGGGCCGACAATGAGCAGTTCTTC. This codes for CASSLGPSGRADNEQFF. The rearrangement links TRBV13 to TRBJ2-1; 12 bases match TRBD2. The CDR3 contains 17 residues. Germline trimming cut 0 bases from V and 5 bases from J; bases unmatched to any gene: 5. Per germline, CDR1 PRHDT and CDR2 FYEKMQ (reference sequence).

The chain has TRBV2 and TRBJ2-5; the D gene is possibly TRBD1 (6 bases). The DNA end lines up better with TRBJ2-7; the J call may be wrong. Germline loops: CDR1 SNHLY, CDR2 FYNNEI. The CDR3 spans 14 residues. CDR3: CASSGAGAYYEQYF. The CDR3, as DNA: TGTGCCAGCAGTGGCGCAGGGGCCTACTACGAGCAGTACTTC.

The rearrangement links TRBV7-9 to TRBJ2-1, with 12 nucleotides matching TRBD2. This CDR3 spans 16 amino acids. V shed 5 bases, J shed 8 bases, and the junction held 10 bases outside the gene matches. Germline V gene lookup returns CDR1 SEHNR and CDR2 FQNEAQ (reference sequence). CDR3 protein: CASSPPPGLAGYEQFF. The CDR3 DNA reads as TGTGCCAGCAGCCCCCCACCGGGACTAGCGGGTTATGAGCAGTTCTTC.

CDR3 DNA sequence: TGCAGCGTTAGGGGGGGAAACACCATATATTTT. Its protein product is CSVRGGNTIYF. The chain is built from TRBV29-1 and TRBJ1-3; possible D gene TRBD1, 6 bases. V was trimmed by 5 bases and J by 4 bases, leaving 6 bases between them. The V gene's germline CDR1 is SQVTM and CDR2 ANQGSEA. This CDR3 is 11 amino acids long.

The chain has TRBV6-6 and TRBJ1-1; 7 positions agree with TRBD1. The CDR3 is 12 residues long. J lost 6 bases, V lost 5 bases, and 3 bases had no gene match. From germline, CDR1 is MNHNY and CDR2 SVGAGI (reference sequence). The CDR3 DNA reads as TGTGCCAGCAGTCGGGACAGATCTGAAGCTTTCTTT. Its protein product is CASSRDRSEAFF.

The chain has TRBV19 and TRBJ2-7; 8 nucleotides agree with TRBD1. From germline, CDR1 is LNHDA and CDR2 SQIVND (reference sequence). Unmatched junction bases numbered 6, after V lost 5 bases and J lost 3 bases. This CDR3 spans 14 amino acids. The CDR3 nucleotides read TGTGCCAGTAGTGCAGGGGGCGCGGGCTACGAGCAGTACTTC. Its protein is CASSAGGAGYEQYF.

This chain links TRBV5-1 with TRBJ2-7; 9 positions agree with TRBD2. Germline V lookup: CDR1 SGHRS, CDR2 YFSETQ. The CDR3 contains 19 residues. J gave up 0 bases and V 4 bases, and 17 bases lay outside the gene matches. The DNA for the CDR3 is TGCGCCAGCAGCACCCGGGGACTAGCTCGTGATCACAACTCCTACGAGCAGTACTTC. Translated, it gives CASSTRGLARDHNSYEQYF. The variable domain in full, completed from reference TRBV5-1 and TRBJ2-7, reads KAGVTQTPRYLIKTRGQQVTLSCSPISGHRSVSWYQQTPGQGLQFLFEYFSETQRNKGNFPGRFSGRQFSNSRSEMNVSTLELGDSALYLCASSTRGLARDHNSYEQYFGPGTRLTVT.

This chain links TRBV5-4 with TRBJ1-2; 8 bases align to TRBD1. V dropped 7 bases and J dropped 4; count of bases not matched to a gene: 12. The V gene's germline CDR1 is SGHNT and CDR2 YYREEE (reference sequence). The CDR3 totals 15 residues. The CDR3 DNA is TGTGCCAGCTCTACGGACAGGGTGAATGTCTATGGCTACACCTTC. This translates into CASSTDRVNVYGYTF.

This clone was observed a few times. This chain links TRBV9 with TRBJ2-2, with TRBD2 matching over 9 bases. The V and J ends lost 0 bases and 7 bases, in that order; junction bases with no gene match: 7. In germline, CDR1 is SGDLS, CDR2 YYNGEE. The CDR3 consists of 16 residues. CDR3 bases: TGTGCCAGCAGCGTAGAGAGCGGGGGGTTTGGCGGGGAGCTGTTTTTT. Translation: CASSVESGGFGGELFF.

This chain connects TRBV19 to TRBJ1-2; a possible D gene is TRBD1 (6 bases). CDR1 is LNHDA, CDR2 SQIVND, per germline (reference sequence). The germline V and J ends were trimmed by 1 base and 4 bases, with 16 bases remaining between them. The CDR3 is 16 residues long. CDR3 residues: CASSIAGGEVVYGYTF. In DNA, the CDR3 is TGTGCCAGTAGTATAGCTGGGGGCGAGGTCGTCTATGGCTACACCTTC.

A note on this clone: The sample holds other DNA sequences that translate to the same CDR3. Here the CDR3 reads CASSLRDNNQPQHF. CDR3 nucleotides: TGTGCCAGCAGTCTCCGGGACAACAATCAGCCCCAGCATTTT. The V and J genes are TRBV6-5 and TRBJ1-5; the D gene is possibly TRBD1 (6 bases). Germline V gives CDR1 MNHEY, CDR2 SVGAGI. V dropped 5 bases and J dropped 3 bases, with 11 bases sitting between them. The CDR3 totals 14 residues.

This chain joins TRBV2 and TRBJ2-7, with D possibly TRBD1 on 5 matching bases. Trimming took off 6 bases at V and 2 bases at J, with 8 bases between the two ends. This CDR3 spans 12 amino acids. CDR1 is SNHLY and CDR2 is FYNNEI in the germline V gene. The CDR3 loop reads CASRPDTYEQYF. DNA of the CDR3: TGTGCCAGCAGACCGGACACCTACGAGCAGTACTTC.

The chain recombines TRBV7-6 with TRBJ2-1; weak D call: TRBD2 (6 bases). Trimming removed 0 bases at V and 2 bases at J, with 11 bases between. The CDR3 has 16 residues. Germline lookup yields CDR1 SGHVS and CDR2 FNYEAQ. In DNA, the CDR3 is TGTGCCAGCAGCTTAGCGGGTAGCGGACCCTACAATGAGCAGTTCTTC. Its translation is CASSLAGSGPYNEQFF.

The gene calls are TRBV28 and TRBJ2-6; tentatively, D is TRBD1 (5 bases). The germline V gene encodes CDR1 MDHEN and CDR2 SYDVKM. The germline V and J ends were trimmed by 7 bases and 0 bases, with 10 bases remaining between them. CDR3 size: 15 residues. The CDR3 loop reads CASNTGPSGANVLTF. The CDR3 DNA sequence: TGTGCCAGCAACACAGGTCCCTCTGGGGCCAACGTCCTGACTTTC.

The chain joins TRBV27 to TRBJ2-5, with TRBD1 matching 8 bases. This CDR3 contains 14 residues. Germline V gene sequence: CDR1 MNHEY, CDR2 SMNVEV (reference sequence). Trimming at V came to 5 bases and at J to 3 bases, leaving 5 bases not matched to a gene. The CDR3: CASSAQGAEETQYF. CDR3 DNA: TGTGCCAGCAGTGCGCAGGGGGCCGAAGAGACCCAGTACTTC.

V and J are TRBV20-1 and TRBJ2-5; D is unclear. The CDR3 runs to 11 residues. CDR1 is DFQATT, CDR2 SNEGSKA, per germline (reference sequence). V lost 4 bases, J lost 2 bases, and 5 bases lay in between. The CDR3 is CSATEQETQYF. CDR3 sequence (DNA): TGCAGTGCTACGGAGCAAGAGACCCAGTACTTC.

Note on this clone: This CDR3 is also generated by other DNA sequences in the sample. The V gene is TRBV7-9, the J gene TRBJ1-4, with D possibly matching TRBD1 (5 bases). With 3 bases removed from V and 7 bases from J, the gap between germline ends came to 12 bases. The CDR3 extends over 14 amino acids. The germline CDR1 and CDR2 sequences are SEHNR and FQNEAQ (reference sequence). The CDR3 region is CASSLGGLGEKLFF. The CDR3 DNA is TGTGCCAGCAGCTTGGGGGGTCTAGGTGAAAAACTGTTTTTT.